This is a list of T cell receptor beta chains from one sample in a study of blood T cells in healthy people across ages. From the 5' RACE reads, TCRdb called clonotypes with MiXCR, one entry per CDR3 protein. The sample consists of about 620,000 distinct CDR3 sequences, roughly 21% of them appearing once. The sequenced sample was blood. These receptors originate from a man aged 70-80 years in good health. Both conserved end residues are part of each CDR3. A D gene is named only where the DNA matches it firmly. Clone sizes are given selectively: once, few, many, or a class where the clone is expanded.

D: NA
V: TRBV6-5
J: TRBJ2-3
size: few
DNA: TGTGCCAGCAGTTACTCGATTGGGGCTTCAGATACGCAGTATTTT
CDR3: CASSYSIGASDTQYF

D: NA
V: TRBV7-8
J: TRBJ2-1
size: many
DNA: TGTGCCAGCAGCTTTGGTACAGGGAGCTCCTACAATGAGCAGTTCTTC
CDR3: CASSFGTGSSYNEQFF

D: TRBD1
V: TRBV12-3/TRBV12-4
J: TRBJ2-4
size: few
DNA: TGTGCCAGCAGTCCAGGGTCAAGACAGGGGATAGCCAAAAACATTCAGTACTTC
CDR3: CASSPGSRQGIAKNIQYF

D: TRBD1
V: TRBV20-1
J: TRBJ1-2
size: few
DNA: TGCAGTGCTAGTACAGGGGGCGCGTACTATGGCTACACCTTC
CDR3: CSASTGGAYYGYTF

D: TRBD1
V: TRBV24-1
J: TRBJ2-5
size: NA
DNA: TGTGCCACCAGTGACACCGGGACAGGGGCATCAGGGACCCAGTACTTC
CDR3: CATSDTGTGASGTQYF

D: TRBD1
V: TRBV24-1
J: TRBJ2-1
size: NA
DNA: TGTGCCACCAGTGATTCTGGGGACAGCCCCAATGAGCAGTTCTTC
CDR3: CATSDSGDSPNEQFF

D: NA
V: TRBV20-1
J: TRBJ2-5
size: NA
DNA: TGCAGTGCCGGTGACAGATCCACGGGAGAGACCCAGTACTTC
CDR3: CSAGDRSTGETQYF

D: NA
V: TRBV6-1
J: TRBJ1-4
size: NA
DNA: TGTGCCAGCAGGACCGGCCGGGGGCTCGAAAAGGCTAATGAAAAACTGTTTTTT
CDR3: CASRTGRGLEKANEKLFF

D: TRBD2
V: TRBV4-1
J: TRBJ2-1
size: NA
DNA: TGCGCCAGCTGCCAAGAGCCCGGACTAGCGGGAGTCGGTGAGCAGTTCTTC
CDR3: CASCQEPGLAGVGEQFF

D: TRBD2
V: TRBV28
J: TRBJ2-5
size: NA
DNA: TGTGCCAGCAGTCGACTAGCGGGAGGCGGGCGGGAGACCCAGTACTTC
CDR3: CASSRLAGGGRETQYF

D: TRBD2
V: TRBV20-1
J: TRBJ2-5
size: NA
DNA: TGCAGTGCGCCAAAATCGGGACTAAACCAAGAGACCCAGTACTTC
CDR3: CSAPKSGLNQETQYF

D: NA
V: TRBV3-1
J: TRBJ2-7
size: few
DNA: TGTGCCAGCAGCTGGGCACCCTCCCCCTCCTACGAGCAGTACTTC
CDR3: CASSWAPSPSYEQYF

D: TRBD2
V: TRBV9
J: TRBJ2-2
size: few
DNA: TGTGCCAGCAGCGTTGGCCTAGCGGGTGTCGGGGAGCTGTTTTTT
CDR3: CASSVGLAGVGELFF

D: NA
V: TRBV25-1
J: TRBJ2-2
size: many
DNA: TGTGCCAGCAGTGAAGCGGGCGCCGGGGAGCTGTTTTTT
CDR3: CASSEAGAGELFF

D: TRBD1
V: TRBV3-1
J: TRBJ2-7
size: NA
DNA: TGTGTCAGCAGCCAACCGGGACAGGGATCTACGCGGTGGTTC
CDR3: CVSSQPGQGSTRWF

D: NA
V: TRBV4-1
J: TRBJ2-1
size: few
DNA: TGCGCCAGCAGCCACCCCGGCTCCTACAATGAGCAGTTCTTC
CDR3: CASSHPGSYNEQFF

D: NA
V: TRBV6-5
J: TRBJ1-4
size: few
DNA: TGTGCCAGCAGCCGAGGTGGAGCAGGCGAAAAACTGTTTTTT
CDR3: CASSRGGAGEKLFF

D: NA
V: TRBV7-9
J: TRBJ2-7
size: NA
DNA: TGTGCCAGCAGCTTAACAGACGAGCAGTACTTC
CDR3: CASSLTDEQYF

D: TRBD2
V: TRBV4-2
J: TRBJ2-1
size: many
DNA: TGTGCCAGCAGCCAAGATCGGACTAGCGGGGTCTATGAGCAGTTCTTC
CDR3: CASSQDRTSGVYEQFF

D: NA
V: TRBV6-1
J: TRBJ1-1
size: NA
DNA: TGTGCCAGCAGTGGAGCGCGCACCTCGGCTTTCTTT
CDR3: CASSGARTSAFF

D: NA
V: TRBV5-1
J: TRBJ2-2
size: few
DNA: TGCGCCAGCAGCCCAGAGGACCGTACCGGGGAGCTGTTTTTT
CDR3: CASSPEDRTGELFF

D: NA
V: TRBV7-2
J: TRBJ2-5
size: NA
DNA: TGTGCCAGCAGCTGGGCCCCAGAGACCCAGTACTTC
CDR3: CASSWAPETQYF

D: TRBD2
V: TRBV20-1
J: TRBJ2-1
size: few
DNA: TGCAGTGCTAGAGATGTCGCTAGCGGGAGAGGCAATGAGCAGTTCTTC
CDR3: CSARDVASGRGNEQFF